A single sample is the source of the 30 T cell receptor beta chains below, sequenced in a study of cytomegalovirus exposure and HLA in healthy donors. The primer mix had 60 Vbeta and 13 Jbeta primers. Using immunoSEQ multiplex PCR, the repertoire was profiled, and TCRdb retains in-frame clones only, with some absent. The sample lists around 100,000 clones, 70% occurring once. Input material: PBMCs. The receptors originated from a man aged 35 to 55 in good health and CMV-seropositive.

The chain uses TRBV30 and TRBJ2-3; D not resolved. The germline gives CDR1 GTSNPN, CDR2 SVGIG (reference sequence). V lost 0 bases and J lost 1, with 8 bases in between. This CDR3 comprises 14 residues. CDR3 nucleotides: TGTGCCTGGAGTGTCTCTCTTGGCACAGATACGCAGTATTTT. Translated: CAWSVSLGTDTQYF.

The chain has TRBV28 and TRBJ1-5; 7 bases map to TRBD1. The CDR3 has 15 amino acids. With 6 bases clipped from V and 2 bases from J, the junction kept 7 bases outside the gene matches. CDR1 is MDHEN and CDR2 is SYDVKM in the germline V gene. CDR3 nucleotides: TGTGCCAGCAGCCTACAGGGGAAAGGCAATCAGCCCCAGCATTTT. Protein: CASSLQGKGNQPQHF.

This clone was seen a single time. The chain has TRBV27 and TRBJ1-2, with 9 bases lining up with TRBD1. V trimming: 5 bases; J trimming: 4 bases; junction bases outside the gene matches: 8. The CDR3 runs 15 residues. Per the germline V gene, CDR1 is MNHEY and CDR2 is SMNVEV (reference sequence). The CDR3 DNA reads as TGTGCCAGCAGTGCACGGACAGGGGAGATCTATGGCTACACCTTC. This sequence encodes CASSARTGEIYGYTF.

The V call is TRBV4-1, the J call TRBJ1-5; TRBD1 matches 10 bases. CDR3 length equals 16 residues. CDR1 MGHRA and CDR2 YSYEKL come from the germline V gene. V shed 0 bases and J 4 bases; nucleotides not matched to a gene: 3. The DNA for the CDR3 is TGCGCCAGCAGCCAAGAAGGACAGGGGGTGAATCAGCCCCAGCATTTT. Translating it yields CASSQEGQGVNQPQHF.

The CDR3 bases are TGTGCCTGGATCACAACATTTCAACAAGGACAGGGGAAGGGCTACACCTTC. Translating gives CAWITTFQQGQGKGYTF. The chain joins TRBV30 to TRBJ1-2; 9 nucleotides agree with TRBD1. CDR3 length equals 17 residues. Germline V gene lookup returns CDR1 GTSNPN and CDR2 SVGIG (reference sequence). V shed 4 bases and J 8 bases; nucleotides not matched to a gene: 20.

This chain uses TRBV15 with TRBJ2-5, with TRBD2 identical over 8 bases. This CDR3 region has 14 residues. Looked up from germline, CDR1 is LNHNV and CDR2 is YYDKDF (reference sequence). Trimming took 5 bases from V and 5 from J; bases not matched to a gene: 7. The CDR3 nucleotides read TGTGCCACCAGCGTATCAGCGGGAGTGGAGACCCAGTACTTC. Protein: CATSVSAGVETQYF.

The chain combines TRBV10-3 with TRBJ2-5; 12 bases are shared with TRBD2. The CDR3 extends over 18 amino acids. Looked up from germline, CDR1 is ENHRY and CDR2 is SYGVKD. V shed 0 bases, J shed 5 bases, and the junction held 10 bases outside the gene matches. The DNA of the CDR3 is TGTGCCATCAGTGAGTCACTAGCGGGAGGAGGTATCGAGGAGACCCAGTACTTC. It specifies CAISESLAGGGIEETQYF.

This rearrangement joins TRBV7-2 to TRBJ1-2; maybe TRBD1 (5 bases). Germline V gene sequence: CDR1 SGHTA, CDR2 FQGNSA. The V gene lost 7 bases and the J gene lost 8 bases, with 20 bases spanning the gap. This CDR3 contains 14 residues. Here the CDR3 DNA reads TGTGCCAGCACCGAAATGGGACTTCCTGAGGGCTACACCTTC. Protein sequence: CASTEMGLPEGYTF.

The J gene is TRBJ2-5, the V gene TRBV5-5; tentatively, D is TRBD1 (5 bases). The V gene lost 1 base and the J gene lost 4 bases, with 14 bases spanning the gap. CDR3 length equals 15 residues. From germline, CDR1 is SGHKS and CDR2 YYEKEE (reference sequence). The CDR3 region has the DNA TGTGCCAGCAGCTTGCAATCCAGGGAAGGAGAGACCCAGTACTTC. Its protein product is CASSLQSREGETQYF.

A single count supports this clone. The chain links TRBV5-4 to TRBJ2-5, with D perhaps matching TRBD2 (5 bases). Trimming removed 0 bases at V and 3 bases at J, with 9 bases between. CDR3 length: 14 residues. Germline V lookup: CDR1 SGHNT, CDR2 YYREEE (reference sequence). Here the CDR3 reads CASSLVGSEETQYF. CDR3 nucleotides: TGTGCCAGCAGCTTGGTAGGGAGCGAAGAGACCCAGTACTTC.

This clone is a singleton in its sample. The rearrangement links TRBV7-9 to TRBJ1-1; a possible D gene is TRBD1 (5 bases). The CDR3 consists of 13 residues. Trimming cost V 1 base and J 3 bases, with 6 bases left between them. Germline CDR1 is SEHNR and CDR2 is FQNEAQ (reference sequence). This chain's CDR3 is CASSLVGDTEAFF. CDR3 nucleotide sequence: TGTGCCAGCAGCTTAGTAGGGGACACTGAAGCTTTCTTT.

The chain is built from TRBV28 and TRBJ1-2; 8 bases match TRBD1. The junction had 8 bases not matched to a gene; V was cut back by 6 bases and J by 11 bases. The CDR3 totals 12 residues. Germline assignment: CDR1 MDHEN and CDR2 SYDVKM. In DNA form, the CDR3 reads TGTGCCAGCAGAAACAGGGGGTTGTGGTACACCTTC. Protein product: CASRNRGLWYTF.

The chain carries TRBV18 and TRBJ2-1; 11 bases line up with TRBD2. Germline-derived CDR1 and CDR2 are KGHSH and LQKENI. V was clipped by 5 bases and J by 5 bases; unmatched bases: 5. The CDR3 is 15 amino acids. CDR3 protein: CASSLSSGRHNEQFF. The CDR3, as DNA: TGTGCCAGCTCATTGTCTAGCGGGAGGCACAATGAGCAGTTCTTC.

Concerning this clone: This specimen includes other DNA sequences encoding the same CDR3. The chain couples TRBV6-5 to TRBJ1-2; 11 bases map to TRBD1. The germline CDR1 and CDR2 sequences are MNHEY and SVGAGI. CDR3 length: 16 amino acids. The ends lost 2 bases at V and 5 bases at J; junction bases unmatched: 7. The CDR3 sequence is CASSYVRTGGGYGYTF. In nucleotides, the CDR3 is TGTGCCAGCAGTTACGTCAGGACAGGGGGCGGTTATGGCTACACCTTC.

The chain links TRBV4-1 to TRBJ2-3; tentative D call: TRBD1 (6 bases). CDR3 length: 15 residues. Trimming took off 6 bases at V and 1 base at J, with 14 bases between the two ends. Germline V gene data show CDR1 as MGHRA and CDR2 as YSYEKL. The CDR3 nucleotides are TGCGCCAGCAGTCGTCTGGGGGCGGGCACAGATACGCAGTATTTT. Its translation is CASSRLGAGTDTQYF.

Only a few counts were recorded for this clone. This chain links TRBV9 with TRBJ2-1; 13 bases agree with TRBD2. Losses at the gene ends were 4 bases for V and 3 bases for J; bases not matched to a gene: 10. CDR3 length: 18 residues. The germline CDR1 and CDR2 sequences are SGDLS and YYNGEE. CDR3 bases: TGTGCCAGCAGCTCACGGACTAGCGGGGGACCCCACTACAATGAGCAGTTCTTC. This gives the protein CASSSRTSGGPHYNEQFF.

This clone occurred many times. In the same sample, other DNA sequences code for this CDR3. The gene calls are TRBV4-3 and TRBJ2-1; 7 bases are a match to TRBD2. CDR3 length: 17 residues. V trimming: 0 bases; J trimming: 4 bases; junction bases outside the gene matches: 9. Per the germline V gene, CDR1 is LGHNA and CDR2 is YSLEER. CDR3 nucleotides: TGCGCCAGCAGCCAAGACCCAACGGGACTAACTTACAATGAGCAGTTCTTC. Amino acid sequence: CASSQDPTGLTYNEQFF.

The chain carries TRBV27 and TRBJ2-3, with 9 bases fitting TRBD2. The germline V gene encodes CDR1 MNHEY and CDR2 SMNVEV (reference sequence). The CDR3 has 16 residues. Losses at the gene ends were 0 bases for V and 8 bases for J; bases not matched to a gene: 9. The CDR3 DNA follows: TGTGCCAGCAGTTTATCCCGCGGGAGGGCCTTGCGTACGCAGTATTTT. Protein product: CASSLSRGRALRTQYF.

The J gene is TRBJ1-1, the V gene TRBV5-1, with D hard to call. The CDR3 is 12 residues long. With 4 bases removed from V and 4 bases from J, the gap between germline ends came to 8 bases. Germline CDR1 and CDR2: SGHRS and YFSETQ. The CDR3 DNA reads TGCGCCAGCAGCCTTCCGGGCACTGAAGCTTTCTTT. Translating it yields CASSLPGTEAFF.

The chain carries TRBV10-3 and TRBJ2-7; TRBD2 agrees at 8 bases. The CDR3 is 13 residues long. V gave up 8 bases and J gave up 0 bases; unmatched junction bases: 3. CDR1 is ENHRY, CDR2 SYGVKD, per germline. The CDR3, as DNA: TGTGCCATCGCGGGAGGTAGCTCCTACGAGCAGTACTTC. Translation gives CAIAGGSSYEQYF.

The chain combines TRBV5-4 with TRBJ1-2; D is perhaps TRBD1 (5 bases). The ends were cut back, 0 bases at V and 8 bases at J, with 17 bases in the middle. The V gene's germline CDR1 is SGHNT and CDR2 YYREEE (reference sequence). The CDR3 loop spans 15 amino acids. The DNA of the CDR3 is TGTGCCAGCAGCTTGGGGGGGGGTTCCGAGGAGGGCTACACCTTC. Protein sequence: CASSLGGGSEEGYTF.

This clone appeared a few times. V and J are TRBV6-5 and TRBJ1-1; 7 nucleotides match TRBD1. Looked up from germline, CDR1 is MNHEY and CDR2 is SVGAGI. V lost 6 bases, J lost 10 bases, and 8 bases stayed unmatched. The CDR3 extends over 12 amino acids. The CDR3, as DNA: TGTGCCAGCAGACGACAGGGAGGATTAGCTTTCTTT. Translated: CASRRQGGLAFF.

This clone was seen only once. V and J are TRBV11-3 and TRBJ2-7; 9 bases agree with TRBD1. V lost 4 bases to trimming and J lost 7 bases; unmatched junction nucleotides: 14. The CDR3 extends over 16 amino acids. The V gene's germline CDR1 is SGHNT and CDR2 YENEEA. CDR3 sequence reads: CASSSFLSQGAREQYV. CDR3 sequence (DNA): TGTGCCAGCAGCTCATTCCTTTCACAGGGGGCCAGGGAGCAGTACGTC.

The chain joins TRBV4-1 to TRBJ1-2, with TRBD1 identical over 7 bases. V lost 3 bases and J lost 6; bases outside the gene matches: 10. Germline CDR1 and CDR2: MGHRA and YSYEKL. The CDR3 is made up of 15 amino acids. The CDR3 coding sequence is TGCGCCAGCAGCCAGGCACAACAGGGGCGGGATGGCTACACCTTC. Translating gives CASSQAQQGRDGYTF.

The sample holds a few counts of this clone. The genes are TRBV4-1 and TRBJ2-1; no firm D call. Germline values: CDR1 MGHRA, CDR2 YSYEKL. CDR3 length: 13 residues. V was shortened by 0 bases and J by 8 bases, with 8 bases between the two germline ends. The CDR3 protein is CASSQDGRDEQFF. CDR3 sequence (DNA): TGCGCCAGCAGCCAAGATGGCCGGGATGAGCAGTTCTTC.

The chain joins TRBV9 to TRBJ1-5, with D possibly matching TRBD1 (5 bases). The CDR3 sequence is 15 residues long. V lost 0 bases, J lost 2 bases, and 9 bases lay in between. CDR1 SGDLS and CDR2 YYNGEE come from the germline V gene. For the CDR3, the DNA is TGTGCCAGCAGCGTAGCGGGGGGTGGCAATCAGCCCCAGCATTTT. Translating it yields CASSVAGGGNQPQHF.

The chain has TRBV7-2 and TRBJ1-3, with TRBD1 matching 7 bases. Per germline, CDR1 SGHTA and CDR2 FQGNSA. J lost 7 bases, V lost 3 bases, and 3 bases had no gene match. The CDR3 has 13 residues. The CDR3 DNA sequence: TGTGCCAGCAGCTTGACAGGGACGAACACCATATATTTT. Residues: CASSLTGTNTIYF.

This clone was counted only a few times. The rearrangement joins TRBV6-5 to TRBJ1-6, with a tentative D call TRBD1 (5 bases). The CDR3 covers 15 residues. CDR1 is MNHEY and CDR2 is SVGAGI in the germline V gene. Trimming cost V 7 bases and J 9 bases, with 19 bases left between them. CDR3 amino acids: CASTPGGNMISPLHF. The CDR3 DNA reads TGTGCCAGCACTCCCGGGGGAAACATGATTTCACCCCTCCACTTT.

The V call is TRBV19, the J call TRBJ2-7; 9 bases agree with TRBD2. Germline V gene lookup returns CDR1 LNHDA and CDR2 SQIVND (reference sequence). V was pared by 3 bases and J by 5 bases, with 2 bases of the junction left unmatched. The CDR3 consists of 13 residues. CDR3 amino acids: CASSMGLANEQYV. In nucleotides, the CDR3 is TGTGCCAGTAGTATGGGACTAGCTAACGAGCAGTACGTC.

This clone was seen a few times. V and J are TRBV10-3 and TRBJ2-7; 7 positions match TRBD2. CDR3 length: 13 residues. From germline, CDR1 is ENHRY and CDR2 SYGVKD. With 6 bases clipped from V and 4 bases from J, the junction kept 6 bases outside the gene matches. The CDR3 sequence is CAISSGTWYEQYV. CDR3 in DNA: TGTGCCATCAGCAGCGGGACTTGGTACGAGCAGTACGTC.